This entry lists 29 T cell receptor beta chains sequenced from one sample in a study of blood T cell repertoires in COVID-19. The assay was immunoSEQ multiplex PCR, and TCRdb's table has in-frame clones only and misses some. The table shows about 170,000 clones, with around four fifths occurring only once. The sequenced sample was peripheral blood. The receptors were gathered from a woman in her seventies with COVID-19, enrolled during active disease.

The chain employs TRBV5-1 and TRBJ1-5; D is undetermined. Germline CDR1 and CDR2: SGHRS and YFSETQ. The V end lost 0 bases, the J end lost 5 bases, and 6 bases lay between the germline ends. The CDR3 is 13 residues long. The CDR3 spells CASSLGQDQPQHF. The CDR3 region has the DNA TGCGCCAGCAGCTTGGGACAAGATCAGCCCCAGCATTTT.

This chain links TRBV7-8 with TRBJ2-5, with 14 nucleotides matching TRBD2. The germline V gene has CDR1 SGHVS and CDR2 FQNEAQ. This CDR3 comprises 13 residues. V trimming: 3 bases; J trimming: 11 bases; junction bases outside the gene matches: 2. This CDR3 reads CASSLGLAGDQYF. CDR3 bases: TGTGCCAGCAGCTTGGGACTAGCGGGAGATCAGTACTTC.

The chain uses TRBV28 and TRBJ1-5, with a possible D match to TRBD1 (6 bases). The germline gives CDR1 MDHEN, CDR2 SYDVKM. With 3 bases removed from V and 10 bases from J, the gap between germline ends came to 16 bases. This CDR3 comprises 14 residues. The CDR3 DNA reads TGTGCCAGCAGTTTTGGGGGGGGCCTCAGTCCCCAGCATTTT. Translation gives CASSFGGGLSPQHF.

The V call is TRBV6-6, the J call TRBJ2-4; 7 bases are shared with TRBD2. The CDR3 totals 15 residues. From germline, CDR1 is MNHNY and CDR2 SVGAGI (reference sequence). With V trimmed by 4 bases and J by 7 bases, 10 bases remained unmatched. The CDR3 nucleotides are TGTGCCAGCAGTTCCCACAGCGGGGTTGGGAACATTCAGTACTTC. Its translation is CASSSHSGVGNIQYF.

CDR3 DNA sequence: TGTGCCAGCAGCTTGCGGCAGGGACTGGAGAATCAGCCCCAGCATTTT. Protein sequence: CASSLRQGLENQPQHF. The chain uses TRBV5-5 and TRBJ1-5; weak D call: TRBD1 (5 bases). This CDR3 has 16 amino acids. Germline-derived CDR1 and CDR2 are SGHKS and YYEKEE (reference sequence). Between the trimmed V and J ends, which lost 1 base and 4 bases, there was a span of 15 bases.

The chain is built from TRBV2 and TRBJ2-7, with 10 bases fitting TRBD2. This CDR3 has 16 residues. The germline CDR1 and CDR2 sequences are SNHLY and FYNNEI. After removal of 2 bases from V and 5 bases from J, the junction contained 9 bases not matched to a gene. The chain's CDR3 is CASSEMGLAPAHEQYF. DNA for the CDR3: TGTGCCAGCAGTGAAATGGGACTAGCGCCTGCCCACGAGCAGTACTTC. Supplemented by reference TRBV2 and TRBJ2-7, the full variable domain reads EPEVTQTPSHQVTQMGQEVILRCVPISNHLYFYWYRQILGQKVEFLVSFYNNEISEKSEIFDDQFSVERPDGSNFTLKIRSTKLEDSAMYFCASSEMGLAPAHEQYFGPGTRLTVT.

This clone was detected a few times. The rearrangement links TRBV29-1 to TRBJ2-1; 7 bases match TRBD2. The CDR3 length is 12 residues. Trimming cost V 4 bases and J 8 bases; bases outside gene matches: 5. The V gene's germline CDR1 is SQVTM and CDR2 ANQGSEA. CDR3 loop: CSVGGRAYEQFF. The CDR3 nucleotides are TGCAGCGTTGGTGGGAGGGCCTATGAGCAGTTCTTC.

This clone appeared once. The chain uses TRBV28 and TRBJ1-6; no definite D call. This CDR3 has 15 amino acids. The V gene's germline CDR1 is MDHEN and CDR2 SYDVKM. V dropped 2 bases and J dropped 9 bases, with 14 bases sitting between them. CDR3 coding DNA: TGTGCCAGCAGTTTAACCGGGAGCGGAAGTTCACCCCTCCACTTT. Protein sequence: CASSLTGSGSSPLHF.

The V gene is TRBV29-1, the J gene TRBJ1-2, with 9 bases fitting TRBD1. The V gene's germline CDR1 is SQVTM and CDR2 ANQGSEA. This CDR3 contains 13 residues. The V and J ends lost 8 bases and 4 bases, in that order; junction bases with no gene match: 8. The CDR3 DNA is TGCAGCACGACGGGACAGGGAGCCTATGGCTACACCTTC. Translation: CSTTGQGAYGYTF.

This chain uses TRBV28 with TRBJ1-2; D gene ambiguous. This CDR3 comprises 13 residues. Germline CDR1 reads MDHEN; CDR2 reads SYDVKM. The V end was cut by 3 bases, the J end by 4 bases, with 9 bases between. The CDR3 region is CASSLEAVYGYTF. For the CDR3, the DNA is TGTGCCAGCAGTTTGGAGGCCGTCTATGGCTACACCTTC.

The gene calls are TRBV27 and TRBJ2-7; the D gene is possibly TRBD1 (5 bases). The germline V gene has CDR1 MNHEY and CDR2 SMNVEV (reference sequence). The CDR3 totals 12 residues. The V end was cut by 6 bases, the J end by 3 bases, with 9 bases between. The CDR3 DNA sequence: TGTGCCAGCAGGGACAATTACTACGAGCAGTACGTC. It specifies CASRDNYYEQYV.

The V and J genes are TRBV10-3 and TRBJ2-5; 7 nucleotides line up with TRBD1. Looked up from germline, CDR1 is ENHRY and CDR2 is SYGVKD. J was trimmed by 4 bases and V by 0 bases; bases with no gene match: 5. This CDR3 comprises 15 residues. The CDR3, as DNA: TGTGCCATCAGTGAGTCGGGTACAGGGGTAGAGACCCAGTACTTC. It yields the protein CAISESGTGVETQYF.

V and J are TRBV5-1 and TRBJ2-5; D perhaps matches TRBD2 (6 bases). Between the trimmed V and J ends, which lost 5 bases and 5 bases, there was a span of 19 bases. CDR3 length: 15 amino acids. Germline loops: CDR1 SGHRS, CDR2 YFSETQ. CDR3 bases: TGCGCCAGCAGACGGGGGACTGCCCTTCTGGAGACCCAGTACTTC. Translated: CASRRGTALLETQYF.

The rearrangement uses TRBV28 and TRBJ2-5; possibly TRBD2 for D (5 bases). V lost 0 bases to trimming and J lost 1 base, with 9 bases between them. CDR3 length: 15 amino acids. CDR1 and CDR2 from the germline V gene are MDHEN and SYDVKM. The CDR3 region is CASSLWGAAQETQYF. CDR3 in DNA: TGTGCCAGCAGTTTATGGGGAGCGGCCCAAGAGACCCAGTACTTC. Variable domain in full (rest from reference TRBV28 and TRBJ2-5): DVKVTQSSRYLVKRTGEKVFLECVQDMDHENMFWYRQDPGLGLRLIYFSYDVKMKEKGDIPEGYSVSREKKERFSLILESASTNQTSMYLCASSLWGAAQETQYFGPGTRLLVL.

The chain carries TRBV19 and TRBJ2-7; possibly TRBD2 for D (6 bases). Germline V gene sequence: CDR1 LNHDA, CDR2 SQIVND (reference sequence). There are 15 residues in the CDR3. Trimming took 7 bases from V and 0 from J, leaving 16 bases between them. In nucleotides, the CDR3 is TGTGCCAGTACCCCTGGGAGGATGGGCTCCTACGAGCAGTACTTC. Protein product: CASTPGRMGSYEQYF.

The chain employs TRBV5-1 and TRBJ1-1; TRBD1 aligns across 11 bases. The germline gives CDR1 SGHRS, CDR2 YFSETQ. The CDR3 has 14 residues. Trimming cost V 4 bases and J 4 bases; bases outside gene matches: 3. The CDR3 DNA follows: TGCGCCAGCAGCGTGGGGACAGGGGGCACTGAAGCTTTCTTT. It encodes CASSVGTGGTEAFF.

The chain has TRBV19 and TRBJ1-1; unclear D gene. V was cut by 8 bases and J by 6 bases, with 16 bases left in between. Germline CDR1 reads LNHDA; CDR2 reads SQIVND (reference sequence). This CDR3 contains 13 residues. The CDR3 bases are TGTGCCAGTTCAGTATCAATCGGAGCTGAAGCTTTCTTT. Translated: CASSVSIGAEAFF.

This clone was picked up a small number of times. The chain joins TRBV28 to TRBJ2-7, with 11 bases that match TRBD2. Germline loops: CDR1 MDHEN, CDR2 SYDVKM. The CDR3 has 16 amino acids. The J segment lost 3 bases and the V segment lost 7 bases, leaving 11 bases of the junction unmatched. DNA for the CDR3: TGTGCCAGCACCCCCCGTGTACTAGCGGGAGTCTACGAGCAGTACTTC. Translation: CASTPRVLAGVYEQYF.

The CDR3 loop is CAWSERGEAFF. The CDR3 DNA reads TGTGCCTGGAGTGAACGGGGTGAAGCTTTCTTT. This chain links TRBV30 with TRBJ1-1; D is undetermined. Germline CDR1 and CDR2: GTSNPN and SVGIG (reference sequence). Deletions cut 1 base from V and 7 bases from J, with 7 bases between. CDR3 size: 11 residues.

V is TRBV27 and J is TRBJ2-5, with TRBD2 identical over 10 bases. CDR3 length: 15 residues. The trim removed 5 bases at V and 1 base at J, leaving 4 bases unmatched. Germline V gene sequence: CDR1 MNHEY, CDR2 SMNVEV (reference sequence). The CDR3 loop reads CASSRLAGLQETQYF. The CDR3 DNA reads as TGTGCCAGCAGTCGACTAGCGGGTCTCCAAGAGACCCAGTACTTC.

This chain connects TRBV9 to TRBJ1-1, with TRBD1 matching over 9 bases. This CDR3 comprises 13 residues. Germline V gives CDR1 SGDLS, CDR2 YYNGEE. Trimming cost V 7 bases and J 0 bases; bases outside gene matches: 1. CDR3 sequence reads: CASGTGMNTEAFF. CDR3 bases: TGTGCCAGCGGGACAGGGATGAACACTGAAGCTTTCTTT.

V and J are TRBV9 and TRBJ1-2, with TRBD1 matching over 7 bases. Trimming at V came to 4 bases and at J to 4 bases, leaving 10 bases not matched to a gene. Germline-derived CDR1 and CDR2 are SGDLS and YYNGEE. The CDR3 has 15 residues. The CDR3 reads CASSLRQGGPYGYTF. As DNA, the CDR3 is TGTGCCAGCAGCCTCCGACAGGGTGGCCCCTATGGCTACACCTTC.

The CDR3 DNA is TGTGCCAGCAGCCTAAAGACAGGGGGCTCGAGCACTGAAGCTTTCTTT. Translating gives CASSLKTGGSSTEAFF. The gene calls are TRBV7-3 and TRBJ1-1; 10 bases match TRBD1. Germline loops: CDR1 SGHTA, CDR2 FQGTGA. After removal of 5 bases from V and 4 bases from J, the junction contained 10 bases not matched to a gene. The CDR3 is 16 amino acids.

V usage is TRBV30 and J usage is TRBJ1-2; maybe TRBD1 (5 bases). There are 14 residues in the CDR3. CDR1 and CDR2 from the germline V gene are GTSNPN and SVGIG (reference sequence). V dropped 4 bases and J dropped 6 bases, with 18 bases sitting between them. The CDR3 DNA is TGTGCCTGGAAACGGAGGGGCAATATCGATGGCTACACCTTC. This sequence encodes CAWKRRGNIDGYTF.

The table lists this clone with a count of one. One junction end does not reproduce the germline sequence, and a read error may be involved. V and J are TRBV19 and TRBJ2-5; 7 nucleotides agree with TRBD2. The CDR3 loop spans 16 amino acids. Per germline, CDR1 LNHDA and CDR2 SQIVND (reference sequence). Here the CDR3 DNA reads TGTGCCAGTAGTAGCGAGAGTAGCGGGCCTCAAGAGGCCCAGTACTTC. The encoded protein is CASSSESSGPQEAQYF.

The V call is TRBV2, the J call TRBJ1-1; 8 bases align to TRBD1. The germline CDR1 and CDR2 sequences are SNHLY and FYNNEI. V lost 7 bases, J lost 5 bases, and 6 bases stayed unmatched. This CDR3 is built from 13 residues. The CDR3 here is CASTTTGVTEAFF. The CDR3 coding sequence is TGTGCCAGCACTACGACAGGGGTAACTGAAGCTTTCTTT.

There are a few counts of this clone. Here the CDR3 DNA reads TGTGCCAGTAAGGGACAGGGGGCAGTATATGAAGGCTACACCTTC. Amino acid sequence: CASKGQGAVYEGYTF. This chain joins TRBV19 and TRBJ1-2; 12 bases are a match to TRBD1. V trimming: 7 bases; J trimming: 8 bases; junction bases outside the gene matches: 11. Germline CDR1 reads LNHDA; CDR2 reads SQIVND (reference sequence). This CDR3 comprises 15 residues.

The DNA of the CDR3 is TGCGCCAGCAGCCAGTCCCCCGGGGGAAACACTGAAGCTTTCTTT. Amino acid sequence: CASSQSPGGNTEAFF. The chain employs TRBV4-1 and TRBJ1-1; possible D gene TRBD1, 5 bases. Germline assignment: CDR1 MGHRA and CDR2 YSYEKL. Trimming removed 3 bases at V and 2 bases at J, with 13 bases between. The CDR3 is 15 amino acids.

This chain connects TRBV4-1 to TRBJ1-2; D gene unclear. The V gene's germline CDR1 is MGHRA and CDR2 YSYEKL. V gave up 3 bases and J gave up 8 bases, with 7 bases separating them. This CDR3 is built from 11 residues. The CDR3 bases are TGCGCCAGCAGCCAGTTCGAGGGCTACACCTTC. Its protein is CASSQFEGYTF.